One sample yielded the 31 T cell receptor beta chains listed below, sequenced in a study of blood T cells in healthy people across ages (dated by TCRdb to about 2015). Receptor amplification or capture employed 5' RACE. Sequencing was carried out with an Illumina HiSeq 2500. A second PCR of 7 to 11 cycles was performed with a sample-barcoded 5' primer and a J-beta primer mix. TCRdb reprocessing: public reads trimmed at Q25 with fastp, clones called with MiXCR, in-frame beta chains kept. Each CDR3 protein appears once, grouped with its most common genes and DNA. This sample gives around 1.5 million distinct CDR3 sequences in total; 30% to 35% of them show up just once. Roughly 10% of the sample comes from the top ten. The sample consisted of blood. All receptors come from a woman in her twenties or thirties in good health.

Concerning this clonotype: The junction shows a germline mismatch at one end, possibly a read error. J is TRBJ1-2 and V is TRBV30, with TRBD1 as a possible D gene (5 bases). Per germline, CDR1 GTSNPN and CDR2 SVGIG (reference sequence). The CDR3 runs to 14 residues. The CDR3 loop is CAWNGWSRRGGHTF. CDR3 DNA: TGTGCCTGGAACGGTTGGAGCAGGAGGGGTGGCCACACCTTC.

This clonotype occurred a few times. The V and J genes are TRBV27 and TRBJ2-5; possible D gene TRBD1, 6 bases. CDR1 and CDR2 from the germline V gene are MNHEY and SMNVEV (reference sequence). The CDR3 is 13 amino acids. Trimming cost V 9 bases and J 4 bases, with 15 bases left between them. CDR3 DNA: TGTGCCAGTAAGCTACAGGGTCGAGAGACCCAGTACTTC. Translated, it gives CASKLQGRETQYF.

The V call is TRBV4-1, the J call TRBJ2-5; 8 bases agree with TRBD2. V lost 1 base and J lost 4; bases outside the gene matches: 11. Looked up from germline, CDR1 is MGHRA and CDR2 is YSYEKL. This CDR3 region has 17 residues. As DNA, the CDR3 is TGCGCCAGCAGCCAAGGAGCGGGGGCCGTTGTAGGAGAGACCCAGTACTTC. Residues: CASSQGAGAVVGETQYF.

The gene calls are TRBV6-5 and TRBJ2-1; tentative D call: TRBD2 (7 bases). Germline loops: CDR1 MNHEY, CDR2 SVGAGI. This CDR3 comprises 12 residues. The germline V and J ends were trimmed by 8 bases and 8 bases, with 13 bases remaining between them. The CDR3: CASGRGGDEQFF. The CDR3 nucleotides are TGTGCCAGCGGAAGGGGGGGCGATGAGCAGTTCTTC.

This clonotype was counted only a few times. The chain links TRBV7-9 to TRBJ2-7; weak D call: TRBD1 (6 bases). V was shortened by 5 bases and J by 4 bases, with 9 bases between the two germline ends. CDR3 length equals 12 residues. The germline V gene has CDR1 SEHNR and CDR2 FQNEAQ (reference sequence). CDR3 sequence reads: CASSTDRYEQYF. The CDR3 region has the DNA TGTGCCAGCAGCACGGACAGATACGAGCAGTACTTC.

The chain uses TRBV27 and TRBJ2-5; D is unresolved. V shed 5 bases and J shed 2 bases, with 12 bases lying between them. Looked up from germline, CDR1 is MNHEY and CDR2 is SMNVEV (reference sequence). The CDR3 length is 14 residues. The CDR3 loop is CASSTLDTQETQYF. The CDR3, as DNA: TGTGCCAGCAGTACCCTAGACACACAAGAGACCCAGTACTTC.

The V and J genes are TRBV6-5 and TRBJ2-7, with 7 nucleotides matching TRBD2. V lost 6 bases to trimming and J lost 7 bases; unmatched junction nucleotides: 15. Germline CDR1 reads MNHEY; CDR2 reads SVGAGI. The CDR3 spans 15 residues. CDR3 nucleotide sequence: TGTGCCAGCAGCCGTGGGCTAGCGGACCTTCATGAGCAGTACTTC. As protein: CASSRGLADLHEQYF.

This clonotype was observed a handful of times. The chain combines TRBV18 with TRBJ2-7, with 10 bases fitting TRBD1. J gave up 4 bases and V 0 bases, and 3 bases lay outside the gene matches. Germline CDR1 KGHSH, CDR2 LQKENI. The CDR3 is 15 residues long. CDR3 sequence reads: CASSPPRQGAYEQYF. Written as DNA, the CDR3 is TGTGCCAGCTCACCACCGAGACAGGGGGCGTACGAGCAGTACTTC.

In the case of this clonotype: This may stem from a read error, because a much larger clone lies one nucleotide away. The rearrangement uses TRBV10-3 and TRBJ2-7; D not resolved. This CDR3 is 12 amino acids long. The V gene's germline CDR1 is ENHRY and CDR2 SYGVKD. V lost 4 bases to trimming and J lost 9 bases, with 13 bases between them. As DNA, the CDR3 is TGTGCCATCAGTGTATGGCGAGATGGGCAGTACTTC. Translated, it gives CAISVWRDGQYF.

This clonotype was seen only a few times. This chain uses TRBV7-6 with TRBJ2-1; D tentatively reads TRBD1 or TRBD2 (5 bases each). Trimming pared 1 base from V and 6 bases from J, leaving 13 bases between. This CDR3 is 15 amino acids long. Germline V CDR1 and CDR2: SGHVS, FNYEAQ. The DNA of the CDR3 is TGTGCCAGCAGCTTAGGCGGGCGAGGGGCCAATGAGCAGTTCTTC. Translation gives CASSLGGRGANEQFF.

The V call is TRBV7-3, the J call TRBJ1-1; D not certain. CDR1 is SGHTA, CDR2 FQGTGA, per germline. The CDR3 extends over 13 amino acids. Trimming shortened V by 0 bases and J by 7 bases, and 9 bases separated the two germline ends. This chain's CDR3 is CASSLTLGGEAFF. The CDR3 DNA reads as TGTGCCAGCAGCTTAACGTTAGGCGGTGAAGCTTTCTTT.

The V gene is TRBV4-1, the J gene TRBJ2-2, with TRBD2 matching 16 bases. The CDR3 sequence is 18 residues long. Germline V gives CDR1 MGHRA, CDR2 YSYEKL. The V gene end was trimmed by 0 bases and the J gene end by 5 bases; junction bases not matched to a gene: 3. The CDR3 DNA is TGCGCCAGCAGCCAAGAGGGACTAGCGGGAGGGAGGACCGGGGAGCTGTTTTTT. Its protein is CASSQEGLAGGRTGELFF.

The rearrangement joins TRBV15 to TRBJ2-1; 8 nucleotides agree with TRBD1. The CDR3 loop spans 17 amino acids. Trimming took 2 bases from V and 4 from J; bases not matched to a gene: 10. Germline-derived CDR1 and CDR2 are LNHNV and YYDKDF (reference sequence). CDR3 region: CATSRRAGGLKYNEQFF. The CDR3 coding sequence is TGTGCCACCAGCAGACGGGCAGGGGGCCTGAAATACAATGAGCAGTTCTTC.

This clonotype was seen many times. The chain joins TRBV15 to TRBJ2-6; D unclear. Germline CDR1 is LNHNV and CDR2 is YYDKDF (reference sequence). V lost 3 bases, J lost 0 bases, and 6 bases lay in between. The CDR3 loop spans 15 amino acids. The CDR3 sequence: CATSSSRSGANVLTF. CDR3 in DNA: TGTGCCACCAGCAGCTCCCGCTCTGGGGCCAACGTCCTGACTTTC.

The sample holds many counts of this clonotype. The rearrangement links TRBV7-2 to TRBJ1-5; D is uncertain. This CDR3 region has 15 residues. Germline V gene lookup returns CDR1 SGHTA and CDR2 FQGNSA. Trimming took 1 base from V and 1 from J, leaving 8 bases between them. CDR3: CASSLVPDSNQPQHF. The CDR3, as DNA: TGTGCCAGCAGCTTAGTCCCGGACAGCAATCAGCCCCAGCATTTT. Full variable domain (remainder filled in from reference TRBV7-2 and TRBJ1-5): GAGVSQSPSNKVTEKGKDVELRCDPISGHTALYWYRQSLGQGLEFLIYFQGNSAPDKSGLPSDRFSAERTGGSVSTLTIQRTQQEDSAVYLCASSLVPDSNQPQHFGDGTRLSIL.

The rearrangement uses TRBV5-1 and TRBJ2-5; D not resolved. The CDR3 totals 13 residues. Germline V gene lookup returns CDR1 SGHRS and CDR2 YFSETQ. Trimming pared 4 bases from V and 2 bases from J, leaving 9 bases between. CDR3 nucleotides: TGCGCCAGCAGCGCGTTAGGGCAAGAGACCCAGTACTTC. It translates to CASSALGQETQYF.

The gene calls are TRBV20-1 and TRBJ2-3, with 12 bases identical to TRBD2. The trim removed 2 bases at V and 4 bases at J, leaving 4 bases unmatched. The CDR3 length is 15 residues. The V gene's germline CDR1 is DFQATT and CDR2 SNEGSKA (reference sequence). The CDR3 region is CSARLAGGQADTQYF. The CDR3 DNA follows: TGCAGTGCTAGACTAGCGGGAGGGCAGGCAGATACGCAGTATTTT.

About this clonotype itself: A much larger clone lies one base from this, so it may be a read error. V and J are TRBV10-3 and TRBJ2-1; possibly TRBD1 for D (5 bases). The CDR3 length is 12 residues. Germline CDR1 and CDR2: ENHRY and SYGVKD. Trimming left V 4 bases short and J 7 bases short, with 8 bases between. CDR3 in amino acids: CAISARVNEQFF. The CDR3, as DNA: TGTGCCATCAGTGCCAGGGTGAATGAGCAGTTCTTC.

This rearrangement joins TRBV10-3 to TRBJ2-3; TRBD1 matches 8 bases. V trimming: 10 bases; J trimming: 3 bases; junction bases outside the gene matches: 6. Per the germline V gene, CDR1 is ENHRY and CDR2 is SYGVKD. This CDR3 spans 13 amino acids. CDR3 nucleotides: TGTGCCAGTCTCGGACAGGGTACAGATACGCAGTATTTT. Protein product: CASLGQGTDTQYF.

This clonotype showed up just a few times. The chain combines TRBV6-5 with TRBJ1-2; D not resolved. The CDR3 has 14 amino acids. The germline V gene has CDR1 MNHEY and CDR2 SVGAGI. Trimming cost V 2 bases and J 2 bases, with 9 bases left between them. The CDR3 DNA sequence: TGTGCCAGCAGTTACGAAGGGCAAAACTATGGCTACACCTTC. It translates to CASSYEGQNYGYTF.

This clonotype was recorded a few times. The CDR3 DNA is TGCAGTGTTCCAGACCTCTCCAACTATGGCTACACCTTC. This codes for CSVPDLSNYGYTF. The chain couples TRBV20-1 to TRBJ1-2; no definite D call. With 7 bases removed from V and 2 bases from J, the gap between germline ends came to 14 bases. The germline gives CDR1 DFQATT, CDR2 SNEGSKA (reference sequence). This CDR3 spans 13 amino acids.

This clonotype has at least ten counts. Germline and junction disagree at one end, which may indicate a read error. The rearrangement uses TRBV4-1 and TRBJ2-5; weak D call: TRBD1 (5 bases). This CDR3 has 15 residues. The germline V gene encodes CDR1 MGHRA and CDR2 YSYEKL. As DNA, the CDR3 is TGTGCCAGCAGCCAAGAAGGGGCATCAGGGGAGACCCAGTACTTC. Translating gives CASSQEGASGETQYF.

The V call is TRBV15, the J call TRBJ2-3; TRBD2 is a possible D gene (6 bases). The V end lost 2 bases, the J end lost 0 bases, and 15 bases lay between the germline ends. This CDR3 has 17 amino acids. CDR1 and CDR2 from the germline V gene are LNHNV and YYDKDF (reference sequence). DNA of the CDR3: TGTGCCACCAGCAGACCGGGAGCAGGGTATAGCACAGATACGCAGTATTTT. Protein sequence: CATSRPGAGYSTDTQYF.

The chain has TRBV7-8 and TRBJ2-5, with a possible D match to TRBD2 (6 bases). The closer fit of TRBJ2-7 to the DNA end suggests the J call may be wrong. The germline gives CDR1 SGHVS, CDR2 FQNEAQ. This CDR3 spans 14 amino acids. Written as DNA, the CDR3 is TGTGCCAGCAGCTTAGGACCCGGAGGGGACGAGCAGTACTTC. The encoded protein is CASSLGPGGDEQYF.

The V and J genes are TRBV2 and TRBJ1-2; 7 nucleotides align to TRBD1. The CDR3 spans 12 residues. The J segment lost 8 bases and the V segment lost 6 bases, leaving 6 bases of the junction unmatched. Germline CDR1 reads SNHLY; CDR2 reads FYNNEI. DNA of the CDR3: TGTGCCAGCAGCCGACAGGGCTGGGGCTACACCTTC. Translating it yields CASSRQGWGYTF.

The gene calls are TRBV5-1 and TRBJ2-5, with 7 bases identical to TRBD2. The trim removed 6 bases at V and 11 bases at J, leaving 19 bases unmatched. The germline V gene encodes CDR1 SGHRS and CDR2 YFSETQ. CDR3 length equals 15 residues. The CDR3 protein is CASTLQDKRGGEQYF. CDR3 DNA sequence: TGCGCCAGCACCCTACAGGACAAGCGGGGAGGTGAGCAGTACTTC.

Ten or more counts support this clonotype. This chain links TRBV7-2 with TRBJ2-1; D gene ambiguous. In germline, CDR1 is SGHTA, CDR2 FQGNSA. The CDR3 is made up of 15 amino acids. V lost 5 bases and J 0 bases, leaving 11 bases between the germline ends. CDR3 in amino acids: CASSPQLSSYNEQFF. In DNA, the CDR3 is TGTGCCAGCAGCCCCCAGCTGAGCTCCTACAATGAGCAGTTCTTC.

This clonotype was observed a handful of times. J is TRBJ2-7 and V is TRBV15, with 7 bases aligning to TRBD2. The J call may be faulty, since TRBJ2-5 better matches the DNA end. The CDR3 is made up of 14 amino acids. Germline V gene sequence: CDR1 LNHNV, CDR2 YYDKDF (reference sequence). CDR3 in amino acids: CATSRELGGETQYF. The CDR3 nucleotides read TGTGCCACCAGCAGGGAATTGGGGGGGGAGACCCAGTACTTC.

This clonotype appeared many times. This chain joins TRBV29-1 and TRBJ2-7; D is perhaps TRBD1 or TRBD2 (6 bases each). Trimming pared 2 bases from V and 11 bases from J, leaving 16 bases between. Germline loops: CDR1 SQVTM, CDR2 ANQGSEA. This CDR3 region has 12 residues. CDR3 loop: CSVENRGGGEYF. The CDR3 DNA is TGCAGCGTTGAAAATCGAGGAGGGGGAGAGTACTTC.

The chain has TRBV6-6 and TRBJ1-6; no clear D. The CDR3 loop spans 12 amino acids. Germline-derived CDR1 and CDR2 are MNHNY and SVGAGI (reference sequence). V gave up 0 bases and J gave up 8 bases, with 2 bases separating them. CDR3 DNA sequence: TGTGCCAGCAGTTACTCCTATTCACCCCTCCACTTT. Translated, it gives CASSYSYSPLHF.

The rearrangement links TRBV20-1 to TRBJ2-7, with 10 positions matching TRBD2. CDR1 DFQATT and CDR2 SNEGSKA come from the germline V gene (reference sequence). The CDR3 runs 15 residues. Germline trimming cut 0 bases from V and 2 bases from J; bases unmatched to any gene: 4. The CDR3 here is CSARDFSGRAYEQYF. CDR3 bases: TGCAGTGCTAGAGACTTCAGCGGGAGGGCCTACGAGCAGTACTTC.